These T cell receptor beta chains were read from a single sample in a study of lymphopenia after photon versus proton radiotherapy. The data were produced by immunoSEQ multiplex PCR, yet TCRdb's version contains in-frame clones alone and is incomplete. Seen here are roughly 41,000 clones, 85% observed once, and the top ten hold under 3%. Sequences were derived from peripheral blood, sampled from a patient treated with photon-based radiotherapy. The receptors derive from a man in his forties or fifties with gastric cancer. Each CDR3 is given with its conserved first and last residue. Fields, in order: CDR3 protein, CDR3 DNA, D gene, clone size, J gene, V gene. A D gene is named only where the DNA matches it firmly. Some rows have no size entry. The others give once, few or many, or a class for an expanded clone.

CASSPSGHSGGTEAFF,TGTGCCAGCAGTCCCTCGGGACACTCAGGGGGCACTGAAGCTTTCTTT,TRBD1,-,TRBJ1-1,TRBV28
CASSESGSGFYEQYF,TGCGCCAGCAGTGAGTCAGGGAGCGGCTTCTACGAGCAGTACTTC,-,-,TRBJ2-7,TRBV10-1
CASGLAGASNTQYF,TGTGCCAGTGGGCTAGCGGGAGCATCAAATACGCAGTATTTT,TRBD2,-,TRBJ2-3,TRBV27
CASSLGTVMLGYEQYF,TGTGCCAGCAGCTTGGGGACGGTCATGTTGGGCTACGAGCAGTACTTC,-,-,TRBJ2-7,TRBV5-6
CASSLWAGGRETQYF,TGCGCCAGCAGCTTGTGGGCAGGGGGCCGAGAGACCCAGTACTTC,TRBD1,-,TRBJ2-5,TRBV5-1
CSVRTPGNTIYF,TGCAGCGTTCGGACCCCTGGAAACACCATATATTTT,-,-,TRBJ1-3,TRBV29-1
CASSRLNTEAFF,TGTGCCAGCTCACGGCTAAACACTGAAGCTTTCTTT,-,-,TRBJ1-1,TRBV18
CASSLVRVYNEQFF,TGTGCCAGCAGCTTAGTTCGCGTCTACAATGAGCAGTTCTTC,-,-,TRBJ2-1,TRBV7-9
CASSVVGVIQYF,TGTGCCAGCAGTGTCGTAGGTGTCATTCAGTACTTC,-,once,TRBJ2-4,TRBV2